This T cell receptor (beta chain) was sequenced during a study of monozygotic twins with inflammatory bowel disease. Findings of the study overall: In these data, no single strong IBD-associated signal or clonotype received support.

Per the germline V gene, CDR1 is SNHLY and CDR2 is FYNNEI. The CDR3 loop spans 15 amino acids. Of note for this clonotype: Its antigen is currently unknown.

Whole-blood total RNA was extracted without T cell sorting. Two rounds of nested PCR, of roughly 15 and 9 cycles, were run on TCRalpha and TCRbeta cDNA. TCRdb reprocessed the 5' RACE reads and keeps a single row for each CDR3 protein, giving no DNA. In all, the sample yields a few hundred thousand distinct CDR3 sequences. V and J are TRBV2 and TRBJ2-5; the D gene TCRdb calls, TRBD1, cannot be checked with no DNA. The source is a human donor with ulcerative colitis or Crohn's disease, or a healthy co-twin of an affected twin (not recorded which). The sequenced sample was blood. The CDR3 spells CATNGQGSQVETQYF.